These T cell receptor beta chains were read from a single sample in a study of shared clonotypes between healthy human individuals. Libraries were prepared by immunoSEQ multiplex PCR; TCRdb keeps only in-frame clonotypes and omits some of them. Seen here are fewer than 850,000 clones, 55% to 75% observed once, and the top ten hold around 2%. Sequencing was carried out using memory CD4+ T cells sorted from blood. Receptor source: a woman aged 25 to 39 in good health. Each CDR3 is given with its conserved first and last residue. A D gene is named only where the DNA matches it firmly. Size is omitted from some rows. Given values are once, few, many or a class for expanded clones.

D,V,size,J,CDR3,DNA
TRBD2,TRBV6-1,-,TRBJ2-7,CASSETSENEQYF,TGTGCCAGCAGTGAGACTAGCGAGAACGAGCAGTACTTC
TRBD1,TRBV18,once,TRBJ2-7,CASSPPRTGDHEQYF,TGTGCCAGCTCACCACCCCGGACAGGGGACCACGAGCAGTACTTC
-,TRBV20-1,few,TRBJ1-4,CSAREGRDKRF,TGCAGTGCTAGGGAGGGACGGGACAAACGATTT
TRBD1,TRBV10-3,-,TRBJ2-1,CAIGTGDYNEQFF,TGTGCCATAGGGACAGGAGACTACAATGAGCAGTTCTTC
TRBD2,TRBV4-2,few,TRBJ2-6,CASSQSGGLAGVGANVLTF,TGTGCCAGCAGCCAATCGGGAGGACTAGCGGGAGTAGGGGCCAACGTCCTGACTTTC
TRBD1,TRBV5-1,-,TRBJ2-3,CASSFTGQGGTDTQYF,TGCGCCAGCAGCTTTACGGGACAGGGTGGGACAGATACGCAGTATTTT
-,TRBV2,-,TRBJ1-5,CASAGGDSNQPQHF,TGTGCCAGCGCGGGGGGGGATAGCAATCAGCCCCAGCATTTT
-,TRBV13,-,TRBJ2-7,CASRDSSRAGEQYF,TGTGCCAGCAGGGACTCCTCGCGGGCCGGCGAGCAGTACTTC
-,TRBV10-3,-,TRBJ1-1,CAIRKQATNTEAFF,TGTGCCATCAGGAAACAAGCAACGAACACTGAAGCTTTCTTT
-,TRBV7-2,-,TRBJ2-3,CASSPVALVTDTQYF,TGTGCCAGCAGCCCCGTAGCATTAGTGACAGATACGCAGTATTTT
TRBD1,TRBV5-1,-,TRBJ2-5,CASSVGTGGLETQYF,TGCGCCAGCAGCGTAGGAACAGGGGGTCTAGAGACCCAGTACTTC
-,TRBV27,-,TRBJ2-7,CASSSGAGISRGYEQYF,TGTGCCAGCAGTTCCGGGGCAGGGATTAGCCGGGGATACGAGCAGTACTTC
TRBD1,TRBV28,-,TRBJ1-5,CASIPNRGPLGNQPQHF,TGTGCCAGCATTCCCAACAGGGGGCCGTTAGGCAATCAGCCCCAGCATTTT
-,TRBV2,-,TRBJ1-1,CASGGDGVREAFF,TGTGCCAGCGGCGGCGACGGGGTGAGAGAAGCTTTCTTT
-,TRBV9,-,TRBJ1-5,CASSVDGRGNQPQHF,TGTGCCAGCAGCGTAGACGGGAGGGGCAATCAGCCCCAGCATTTT
-,TRBV30,-,TRBJ2-1,CAWGPDSSYNEQFF,TGTGCCTGGGGGCCGGATAGCTCCTACAATGAGCAGTTCTTC
-,TRBV5-1,-,TRBJ2-4,CASSLVGRGAKNIQYF,TGCGCCAGCAGCTTGGTTGGCAGAGGGGCCAAAAACATTCAGTACTTC
-,TRBV28,few,TRBJ1-5,CASSLSDQPQHF,TGTGCCAGCAGTTTATCAGATCAGCCCCAGCATTTT
-,TRBV18,-,TRBJ1-1,CASSPPGLGSTEAFF,TGTGCCAGCTCACCTCCGGGACTCGGGAGCACTGAAGCTTTCTTT
-,TRBV7-9,-,TRBJ2-3,CASSPYQGSEFHTQYF,TGTGCCAGCAGCCCCTACCAGGGGAGCGAATTTCATACGCAGTATTTT
-,TRBV11-3,-,TRBJ2-7,CASSATYEQYF,TGTGCCAGCAGCGCCACCTACGAGCAGTACTTC
-,TRBV5-4,few,TRBJ2-2,CASSLEAGERELFF,TGTGCCAGCAGCTTGGAAGCCGGTGAAAGGGAGCTGTTTTTT
TRBD1,TRBV6-5,-,TRBJ2-7,CASSSSGDRGFEQYF,TGTGCCAGCAGTTCGTCCGGGGACAGGGGTTTCGAGCAGTACTTC
-,TRBV11-2,few,TRBJ2-3,CASSLIGTYTDTQYF,TGTGCCAGCAGCTTGATCGGGACATACACAGATACGCAGTATTTT
-,TRBV28,-,TRBJ1-1,CASSAWTALNTEAFF,TGTGCCAGCAGTGCCTGGACAGCGCTGAACACTGAAGCTTTCTTT
-,TRBV28,-,TRBJ2-3,CASSFHTGTDTQYF,TGTGCCAGCAGTTTCCACACAGGCACAGATACGCAGTATTTT
-,TRBV2,once,TRBJ2-7,CASWSGVEQYF,TGTGCCAGCTGGAGTGGCGTCGAGCAGTACTTC
TRBD2,TRBV9,-,TRBJ2-1,CASSERTSGRSDEQFF,TGTGCCAGCAGCGAGCGGACTAGCGGGAGGTCCGATGAGCAGTTCTTC
-,TRBV2,-,TRBJ2-3,CASSEMSVGTDTQYF,TGTGCCAGCAGTGAAATGTCAGTAGGCACAGATACGCAGTATTTT
-,TRBV28,few,TRBJ2-7,CASTTGALWQDYEQYF,TGTGCCAGCACCACGGGGGCCCTTTGGCAGGACTACGAGCAGTACTTC
TRBD2,TRBV28,-,TRBJ2-1,CAWGLRREGISEQFF,TGTGCCTGGGGGCTGAGGCGGGAGGGGATTAGTGAGCAGTTCTTC
-,TRBV19,-,TRBJ2-3,CASSIADGTDTQYF,TGTGCCAGTAGTATAGCAGATGGCACAGATACGCAGTATTTT
-,TRBV29-1,few,TRBJ2-1,CSVEGRTFYNEQFF,TGCAGCGTTGAGGGACGGACGTTCTACAATGAGCAGTTCTTC
TRBD1,TRBV7-9,many,TRBJ1-2,CASSPGTALSYTF,TGTGCCAGCAGCCCCGGGACAGCCCTGAGCTACACCTTC
-,TRBV30,few,TRBJ1-5,CAWSRQDSNQPQHF,TGTGCCTGGAGTAGACAGGATAGCAATCAGCCCCAGCATTTT
TRBD1,TRBV5-6,-,TRBJ1-5,CASSMGQGSGQPQHF,TGTGCCAGCAGCATGGGACAGGGATCGGGGCAGCCCCAGCATTTT
TRBD1,TRBV5-1,-,TRBJ2-4,CASSAITGGAGKNIQYF,TGCGCCAGCAGCGCGATCACAGGGGGCGCAGGCAAAAACATTCAGTACTTC